The entry below gives a single TCR beta chain sequence along with its context. These data belong to a study of T cells in Graves' hyperthyroidism and ophthalmopathy. The CDR3 has 14 residues. The V gene's germline CDR1 is LNHDA and CDR2 SQIVND (reference sequence). V was shortened by 2 bases and J by 1 base, with 8 bases between the two germline ends. Amplification of TCR beta CDR3 regions was performed using RNA transcripts as template. The HTBI primer set was used in a first-round RT-PCR of the TCR CDR3. TCRdb reanalysed the multiplex PCR reads using MiXCR and keeps one entry per CDR3 protein. The table includes hundreds of thousands of distinct CDR3 sequences, less than 15% detected once.

The specimen sequenced was blood. The chain combines TRBV19 with TRBJ1-1; D is unresolved. The TCR comes from a woman aged 18-30 years with Graves' hyperthyroidism. CDR3 coding DNA: TGTGCCAGTAGTATAATTTTGGGGAACACTGAAGCTTTCTTT. Protein: CASSIILGNTEAFF.